The TCR beta chain described here comes from a study of long-term antiretroviral therapy in people with HIV. Study-level points and caveats: Unavailable data included ART adherence, viral resistance and therapy changes (switches in treatment). Among HIV repertoires, CDR3 length ranges were narrower than those of controls.

Germline CDR1 is SGHRS and CDR2 is YFSETQ. The CDR3 extends over 13 amino acids. V dropped 6 bases and J dropped 5 bases, with 11 bases sitting between them. A single count supports this clone. Its antigen is unknown. immunoSEQ v3.0 was run at survey level. Method: immunoSEQ multiplex PCR; TCRdb's copy keeps in-frame clones and lacks some. In the table there are approximately 15,000 clones, around 76% of which are singletons. The chain carries TRBV5-1 and TRBJ1-4; tentative D call: TRBD1 (6 bases). The clonotype was recovered from a man aged 35 to 55 with HIV. The material was unsorted PBMCs, obtained 3.1 years after starting antiretroviral therapy. For the CDR3, the DNA is TGCGCCAGCAAAGGACAGTTCAATGAAAAACTGTTTTTT. Its translation is CASKGQFNEKLFF.